Detailed here is one T cell receptor beta chain. The data belong to a study of identical twins. The CDR3 contains 15 residues. Trimming cost V 0 bases and J 7 bases, with 16 bases left between them. Per the germline V gene, CDR1 is SGHNT and CDR2 is YENEEA. Using its own MiXCR run on the 5' RACE reads, TCRdb lists one record per CDR3 protein. Of about 890,000 distinct CDR3 sequences listed, 12% were seen once; the top ten hold roughly 1.6%. A further study also used this sample, focusing on yellow fever vaccine responses in identical twins. According to that study: Reported findings indicate that twins' vaccine T cell responses seemed partially convergent, partially personalized.

The sequenced sample was PBMCs. This clonotype originated in a young woman in good health. V and J are TRBV11-3 and TRBJ2-7; the D gene is possibly TRBD2 (6 bases). As DNA, the CDR3 is TGTGCCAGCAGCTTAGATGGAGGGGCCAGTGGGGAGCAGTACTTC. Its protein product is CASSLDGGASGEQYF.